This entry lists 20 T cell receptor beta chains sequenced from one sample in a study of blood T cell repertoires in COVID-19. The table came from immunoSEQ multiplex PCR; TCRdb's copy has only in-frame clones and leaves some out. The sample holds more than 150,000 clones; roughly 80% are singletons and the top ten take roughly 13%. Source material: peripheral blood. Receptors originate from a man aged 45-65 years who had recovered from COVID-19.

CDR3 sequence reads: CTSSQAGGRYEQYF. CDR3 sequence (DNA): TGCACCAGCAGCCAAGCCGGGGGGAGATACGAGCAGTACTTC. This chain connects TRBV1 to TRBJ2-7; the DNA was not compared with TRBD2, the D call given in the table. TRBV1 is labeled a pseudogene. There are 14 residues in the CDR3.

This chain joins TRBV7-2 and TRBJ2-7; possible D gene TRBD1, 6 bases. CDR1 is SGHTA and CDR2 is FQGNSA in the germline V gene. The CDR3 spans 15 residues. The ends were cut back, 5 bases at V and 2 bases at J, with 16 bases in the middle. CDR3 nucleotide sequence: TGTGCCAGCAGCGTAAGGGGGAATGGAGCCTACGAGCAGTACTTC. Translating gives CASSVRGNGAYEQYF.

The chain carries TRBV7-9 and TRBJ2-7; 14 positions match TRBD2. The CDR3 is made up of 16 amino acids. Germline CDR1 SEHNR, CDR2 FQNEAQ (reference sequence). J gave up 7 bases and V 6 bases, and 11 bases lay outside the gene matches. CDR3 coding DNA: TGTGCCAGCAGTTGGAGGGGACTAGCGGGAGTAGAAGAGCAGTACTTC. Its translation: CASSWRGLAGVEEQYF.

CDR3 nucleotides: TGTGCCAGCAGTTTGGGACTAGCGGTCTCAGATACGCAGTATTTT. Amino acid sequence: CASSLGLAVSDTQYF. The genes are TRBV2 and TRBJ2-3; 11 bases fit TRBD2. CDR3 size: 15 residues. In germline, CDR1 is SNHLY, CDR2 FYNNEI. V shed 5 bases and J 4 bases; nucleotides not matched to a gene: 5. The full variable domain, its missing parts supplied by reference TRBV2 and TRBJ2-3, is EPEVTQTPSHQVTQMGQEVILRCVPISNHLYFYWYRQILGQKVEFLVSFYNNEISEKSEIFDDQFSVERPDGSNFTLKIRSTKLEDSAMYFCASSLGLAVSDTQYFGPGTRLTVL.

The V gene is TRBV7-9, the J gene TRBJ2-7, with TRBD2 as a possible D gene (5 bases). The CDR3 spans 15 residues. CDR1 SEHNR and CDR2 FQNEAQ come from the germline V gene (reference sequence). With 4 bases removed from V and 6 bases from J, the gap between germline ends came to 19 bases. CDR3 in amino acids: CASSSSGGSHREQYF. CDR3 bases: TGTGCCAGCAGCTCCTCAGGCGGGTCTCATCGCGAGCAGTACTTC.

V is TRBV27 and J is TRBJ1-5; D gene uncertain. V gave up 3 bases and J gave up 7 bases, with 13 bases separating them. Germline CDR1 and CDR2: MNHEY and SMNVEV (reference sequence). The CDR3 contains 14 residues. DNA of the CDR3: TGTGCCAGCAGTTTTGCAGGACTTCAACAGCCCCAGCATTTT. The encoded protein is CASSFAGLQQPQHF.

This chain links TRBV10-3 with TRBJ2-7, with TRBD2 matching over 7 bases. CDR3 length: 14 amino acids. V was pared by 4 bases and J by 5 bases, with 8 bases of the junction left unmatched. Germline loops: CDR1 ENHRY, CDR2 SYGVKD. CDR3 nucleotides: TGTGCCATCAGTGCAGGCCGGGGGGTCGACGAGCAGTACTTC. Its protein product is CAISAGRGVDEQYF.

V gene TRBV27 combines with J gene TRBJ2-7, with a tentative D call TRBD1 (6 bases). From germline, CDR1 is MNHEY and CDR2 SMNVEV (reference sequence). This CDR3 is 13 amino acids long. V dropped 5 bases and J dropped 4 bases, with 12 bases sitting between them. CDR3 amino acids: CASSRGQIYEQYF. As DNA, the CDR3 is TGTGCCAGCAGTCGAGGACAGATTTACGAGCAGTACTTC.

CDR3 in DNA: TGTGCCAGCAGCCCAACCCCTACAGGGAAGGACACCATATATTTT. Protein sequence: CASSPTPTGKDTIYF. J is TRBJ1-3 and V is TRBV5-4; D perhaps matches TRBD1 (6 bases). In germline, CDR1 is SGHNT, CDR2 YYREEE (reference sequence). CDR3 length: 15 residues. V lost 4 bases and J lost 8, with 19 bases in between. Variable domain in full (rest from reference TRBV5-4 and TRBJ1-3): ETGVTQSPTHLIKTRGQQVTLRCSSQSGHNTVSWYQQALGQGPQFIFQYYREEENGRGNFPPRFSGLQFPNYSSELNVNALELDDSALYLCASSPTPTGKDTIYFGEGSWLTVV.

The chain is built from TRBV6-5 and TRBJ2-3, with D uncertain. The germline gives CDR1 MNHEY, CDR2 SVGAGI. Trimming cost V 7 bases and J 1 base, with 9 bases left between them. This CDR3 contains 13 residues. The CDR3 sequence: CASTTWGTDTQYF. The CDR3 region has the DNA TGTGCCAGCACGACTTGGGGCACAGATACGCAGTATTTT.

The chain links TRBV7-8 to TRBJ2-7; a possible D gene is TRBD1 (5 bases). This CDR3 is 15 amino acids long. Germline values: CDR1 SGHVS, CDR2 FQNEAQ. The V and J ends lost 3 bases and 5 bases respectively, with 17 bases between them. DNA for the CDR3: TGTGCCAGCAGCTTTCGAACAAGGGGTTATAACGAGCAGTACTTC. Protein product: CASSFRTRGYNEQYF.

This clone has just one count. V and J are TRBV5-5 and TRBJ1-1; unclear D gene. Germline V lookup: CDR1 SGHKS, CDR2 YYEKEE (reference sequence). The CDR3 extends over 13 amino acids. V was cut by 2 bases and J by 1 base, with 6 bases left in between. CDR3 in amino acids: CASSFTANTEAFF. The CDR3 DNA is TGTGCCAGCAGCTTTACAGCGAACACTGAAGCTTTCTTT. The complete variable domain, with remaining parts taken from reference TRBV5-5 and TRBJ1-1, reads DAGVTQSPTHLIKTRGQQVTLRCSPISGHKSVSWYQQVLGQGPQFIFQYYEKEERGRGNFPDRFSARQFPNYSSELNVNALLLGDSALYLCASSFTANTEAFFGQGTRLTVV.

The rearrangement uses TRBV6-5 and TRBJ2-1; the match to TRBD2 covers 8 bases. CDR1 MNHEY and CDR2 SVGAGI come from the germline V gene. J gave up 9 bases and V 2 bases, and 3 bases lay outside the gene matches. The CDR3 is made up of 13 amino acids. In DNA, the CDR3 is TGTGCCAGCAGTTACGGCCGGGGGGGTGAGCAGTTCTTC. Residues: CASSYGRGGEQFF.

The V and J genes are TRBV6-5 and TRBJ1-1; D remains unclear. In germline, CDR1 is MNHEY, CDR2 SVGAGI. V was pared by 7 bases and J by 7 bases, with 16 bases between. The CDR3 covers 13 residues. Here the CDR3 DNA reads TGTGCCAGCACCCCGGTCGCATTTTATGAAGCTTTCTTT. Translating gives CASTPVAFYEAFF.

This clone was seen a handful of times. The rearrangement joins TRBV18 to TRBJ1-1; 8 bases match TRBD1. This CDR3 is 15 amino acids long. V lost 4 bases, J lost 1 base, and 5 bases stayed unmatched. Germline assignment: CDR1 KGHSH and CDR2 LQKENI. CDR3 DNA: TGTGCCAGCTCACTGGGACAGGTGAAGAACACTGAAGCTTTCTTT. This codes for CASSLGQVKNTEAFF.

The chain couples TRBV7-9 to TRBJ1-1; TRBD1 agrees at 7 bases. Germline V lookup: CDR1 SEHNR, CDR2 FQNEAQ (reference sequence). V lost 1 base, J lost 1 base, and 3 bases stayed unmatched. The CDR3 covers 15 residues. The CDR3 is CASSLGQGGNTEAFF. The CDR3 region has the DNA TGTGCCAGCAGCTTAGGACAGGGCGGGAACACTGAAGCTTTCTTT.

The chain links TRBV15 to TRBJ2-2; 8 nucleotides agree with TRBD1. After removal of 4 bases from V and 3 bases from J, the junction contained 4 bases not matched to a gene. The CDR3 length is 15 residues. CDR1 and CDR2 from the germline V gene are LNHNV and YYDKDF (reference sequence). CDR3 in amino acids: CATSTGGMYTGELFF. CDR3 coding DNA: TGTGCCACCAGCACAGGGGGCATGTACACCGGGGAGCTGTTTTTT.

CDR3 in amino acids: CASSLHRTRGEPQHF. CDR3 nucleotide sequence: TGTGCCAGCAGCTTACACAGGACCCGGGGGGAGCCCCAGCATTTT. This chain uses TRBV5-8 with TRBJ1-5, with D possibly being TRBD1 (5 bases). Trimming left V 2 bases short and J 8 bases short, with 17 bases between. The CDR3 runs to 15 residues. The germline V gene has CDR1 SGHTS and CDR2 YDEGEE.

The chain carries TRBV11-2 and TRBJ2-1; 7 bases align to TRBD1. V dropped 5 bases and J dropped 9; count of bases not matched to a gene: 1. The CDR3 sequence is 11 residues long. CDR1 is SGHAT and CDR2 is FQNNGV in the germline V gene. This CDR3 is CASSPGGEQFF. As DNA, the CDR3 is TGTGCCAGCAGCCCAGGGGGTGAGCAGTTCTTC.

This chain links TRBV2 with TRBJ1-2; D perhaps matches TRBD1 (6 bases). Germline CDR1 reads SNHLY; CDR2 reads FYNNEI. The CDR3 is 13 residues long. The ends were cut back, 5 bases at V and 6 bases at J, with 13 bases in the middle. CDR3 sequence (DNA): TGTGCCAGCAGTACTGGACAGCCCCATGGCTACACCTTC. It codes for CASSTGQPHGYTF.